Following are 21 T cell receptor beta chains from one sample sequenced in a study of T-cell reconstitution after alpha-beta-depleted transplantation in children. The TCRbeta library incorporated unique molecular identifiers. Each CDR3 protein is one row after TCRdb ran MiXCR on the PCR reads. The sample lists approximately 230,000 distinct CDR3 sequences; under 30% were seen once. Sequencing used PBMCs, mostly from graft donor cells, obtained 360 days after TCRalphabeta/CD19-depleted stem cell transplant. The receptor set was obtained from a female patient aged 2-10 years who had a stem cell transplant for congenital amegakaryocytic thrombocytopenia, so the T cells may come from the graft donor.

This clonotype came up a few times. The chain carries TRBV7-9 and TRBJ1-1; D is possibly TRBD1 (5 bases). V gave up 2 bases and J gave up 0 bases, with 10 bases separating them. This CDR3 has 15 amino acids. Germline-derived CDR1 and CDR2 are SEHNR and FQNEAQ (reference sequence). The CDR3 here is CASSLNRGMNTEAFF. As DNA, the CDR3 is TGTGCCAGCAGCTTAAATAGGGGTATGAACACTGAAGCTTTCTTT.

This clonotype occurred once. This chain connects TRBV10-3 to TRBJ2-6; TRBD1 matches 9 bases. V trimming: 11 bases; J trimming: 0 bases; junction bases outside the gene matches: 8. The CDR3 sequence is 16 residues long. The germline gives CDR1 ENHRY, CDR2 SYGVKD. CDR3 coding DNA: TGTGCCGCCCGGGACAGGGCCCTCTCTGGGGCCAACGTCCTGACTTTC. Translated, it gives CAARDRALSGANVLTF.

The chain is built from TRBV18 and TRBJ2-7; D is tentatively TRBD1 or TRBD2 (5 bases each). The germline V and J ends were trimmed by 6 bases and 4 bases, with 19 bases remaining between them. Germline V gene lookup returns CDR1 KGHSH and CDR2 LQKENI. This CDR3 comprises 15 residues. CDR3 sequence (DNA): TGTGCCAGCTCCCTACGTGGGGGTTTAATATACGAGCAGTACTTC. Translated, it gives CASSLRGGLIYEQYF.

This clonotype occurred many times. The chain has TRBV10-3 and TRBJ2-3; D is uncertain. This CDR3 contains 14 residues. Germline V gene data show CDR1 as ENHRY and CDR2 as SYGVKD. Trimming took off 2 bases at V and 0 bases at J, with 6 bases between the two ends. This chain's CDR3 is CAISERHSTDTQYF. The CDR3 nucleotides read TGTGCCATCAGTGAGCGCCATAGCACAGATACGCAGTATTTT.

This clonotype was detected a few times. The rearrangement joins TRBV5-1 to TRBJ1-3; TRBD1 is a possible D gene (5 bases). The V end lost 1 base, the J end lost 6 bases, and 11 bases lay between the germline ends. The germline V gene has CDR1 SGHRS and CDR2 YFSETQ. The CDR3 is 14 amino acids. CDR3 nucleotides: TGCGCCAGCAGCTTGACAGGTTTTGCAAACACCATATATTTT. Translating it yields CASSLTGFANTIYF.

This clonotype was counted a few times. The chain couples TRBV29-1 to TRBJ1-3; a weak D match, TRBD1 (5 bases). CDR3 length: 13 amino acids. In germline, CDR1 is SQVTM, CDR2 ANQGSEA. With 5 bases removed from V and 1 base from J, the gap between germline ends came to 9 bases. This CDR3 is CSVRWGSGNTIYF. CDR3 DNA sequence: TGCAGCGTTAGATGGGGGTCTGGAAACACCATATATTTT.

This clonotype was recorded many times. The J gene is TRBJ1-3, the V gene TRBV12-3 or TRBV12-4; D is undetermined. V lost 3 bases to trimming and J lost 2 bases, with 2 bases between them. The CDR3 length is 12 residues. Here the CDR3 DNA reads TGTGCCAGCAGTTTCCCTGGAAACACCATATATTTT. It codes for CASSFPGNTIYF.

The chain recombines TRBV24-1 with TRBJ2-1; D call uncertain. Germline V CDR1 and CDR2: KGHDR, SFDVKD. This CDR3 has 13 amino acids. V lost 3 bases and J lost 2, with 4 bases in between. The CDR3 reads CATSDATYNEQFF. The CDR3, as DNA: TGTGCCACCAGTGATGCGACCTACAATGAGCAGTTCTTC.

The V call is TRBV15, the J call TRBJ1-2; no reliable D call. The CDR3 totals 12 residues. V was shortened by 1 base and J by 4 bases, with 4 bases between the two germline ends. Germline CDR1 LNHNV, CDR2 YYDKDF (reference sequence). DNA for the CDR3: TGTGCCACCAGCAGAGGTTCCTATGGCTACACCTTC. It is translated as CATSRGSYGYTF.

Many counts were recorded for this clonotype. The chain employs TRBV6-5 and TRBJ2-3; 9 bases line up with TRBD1. Germline V lookup: CDR1 MNHEY, CDR2 SVGAGI. The CDR3 loop spans 11 amino acids. The V and J ends lost 8 bases and 14 bases, in that order; junction bases with no gene match: 8. The CDR3 is CASSYGTGTYF. The CDR3 region has the DNA TGTGCCAGCTCTTACGGGACAGGGACGTATTTT.

V gene TRBV4-2 combines with J gene TRBJ2-1; perhaps TRBD1 as D (5 bases). CDR3 size: 16 residues. V was trimmed by 3 bases and J by 0 bases, leaving 12 bases between them. Germline V gene sequence: CDR1 LGHNA, CDR2 YNFKEQ. CDR3: CASSHGDSSSYNEQFF. In nucleotides, the CDR3 is TGTGCCAGCAGCCATGGTGACAGTAGCTCCTACAATGAGCAGTTCTTC.

Notes on this clonotype: At one boundary the junction diverges from the germline segment, which might be a read error. V and J are TRBV3-1 and TRBJ2-2, with 11 bases that match TRBD2. This CDR3 comprises 19 residues. The germline V gene has CDR1 LGHDT and CDR2 YNNKEL (reference sequence). The CDR3 region is CACSQGGLAGIANTGELFF. The DNA of the CDR3 is TGTGCCTGCAGCCAGGGAGGACTAGCGGGTATAGCGAACACCGGGGAGCTGTTTTTT.

This clonotype was seen only a few times. The gene calls are TRBV10-3 and TRBJ2-2, with no clear D. V was cut by 0 bases and J by 6 bases, with 8 bases left in between. The CDR3 is 14 amino acids. CDR1 is ENHRY and CDR2 is SYGVKD in the germline V gene. The CDR3 is CAISESIVAGELFF. DNA of the CDR3: TGTGCCATCAGTGAGTCGATCGTCGCCGGGGAGCTGTTTTTT.

V usage is TRBV20-1 and J usage is TRBJ2-4; D remains ambiguous. This CDR3 contains 13 residues. Trimming removed 3 bases from V and 2 bases from J, with 8 bases in between. CDR1 and CDR2 (germline): DFQATT, SNEGSKA (reference sequence). In nucleotides, the CDR3 is TGCAGTGCTAGTAGTCGTACCAAAAACATTCAGTACTTC. Encoded protein: CSASSRTKNIQYF.

This clonotype was detected only a few times. V and J are TRBV30 and TRBJ2-1; D ambiguous. The CDR3 extends over 12 amino acids. The V end lost 0 bases, the J end lost 8 bases, and 8 bases lay between the germline ends. The germline V gene encodes CDR1 GTSNPN and CDR2 SVGIG (reference sequence). CDR3 coding DNA: TGTGCCTGGAGTGTGGCACTCTATGAGCAGTTCTTC. Translation: CAWSVALYEQFF. The whole variable domain, remainder taken from reference TRBV30 and TRBJ2-1, is SQTIHQWPATLVQPVGSPLSLECTVEGTSNPNLYWYRQAAGRGLQLLFYSVGIGQISSEVPQNLSASRPQDRQFILSSKKLLLSDSGFYLCAWSVALYEQFFGPGTRLTVL.

The chain employs TRBV12-3 or TRBV12-4 and TRBJ2-5; 7 nucleotides agree with TRBD2. With 5 bases clipped from V and 2 bases from J, the junction kept 5 bases outside the gene matches. This CDR3 spans 14 amino acids. The CDR3 loop is CASSRSGIQETQYF. The CDR3 DNA reads TGTGCCAGCAGTCGAAGCGGGATTCAAGAGACCCAGTACTTC.

CDR3 bases: TGTGCCAGCAGTTTCCAGGGGAGACGGGCTGAAGCTTTCTTT. It translates to CASSFQGRRAEAFF. The rearrangement uses TRBV12-3 or TRBV12-4 and TRBJ1-1; weak D call: TRBD1 (6 bases). Trimming cost V 3 bases and J 6 bases, with 14 bases left between them. This CDR3 has 14 residues.

The V call is TRBV7-2, the J call TRBJ1-1; TRBD1 might be the D (6 bases). CDR3 length: 13 residues. V lost 6 bases, J lost 6 bases, and 14 bases lay in between. The V gene's germline CDR1 is SGHTA and CDR2 FQGNSA. The CDR3: CASSKLGHAEAFF. Here the CDR3 DNA reads TGTGCCAGCAGTAAATTGGGACACGCTGAAGCTTTCTTT. Supplemented by reference TRBV7-2 and TRBJ1-1, the full variable domain reads GAGVSQSPSNKVTEKGKDVELRCDPISGHTALYWYRQSLGQGLEFLIYFQGNSAPDKSGLPSDRFSAERTGGSVSTLTIQRTQQEDSAVYLCASSKLGHAEAFFGQGTRLTVV.

This clonotype has more than one count but fewer than ten. The rearrangement links TRBV5-6 to TRBJ2-3, with 15 bases lining up with TRBD2. Germline CDR1 reads SGHDT; CDR2 reads YYEEEE. The CDR3 sequence is 19 residues long. J gave up 0 bases and V 4 bases, and 9 bases lay outside the gene matches. CDR3 protein: CASSDLPGLAGGSTDTQYF. The DNA for the CDR3 is TGTGCCAGCAGCGATCTACCGGGACTAGCGGGGGGTAGCACAGATACGCAGTATTTT.

This clonotype showed up just a few times. CDR3 nucleotide sequence: TGTGCCAGCAGCCAAGAGGGCAGGGGGCTGATCACCGGGGAGCTGTTTTTT. The encoded protein is CASSQEGRGLITGELFF. The genes are TRBV3-1 and TRBJ2-2; the match to TRBD1 covers 8 bases. The germline CDR1 and CDR2 sequences are LGHDT and YNNKEL (reference sequence). This CDR3 comprises 17 residues. The ends lost 0 bases at V and 4 bases at J; junction bases unmatched: 7.

This rearrangement joins TRBV29-1 to TRBJ2-3, with TRBD2 matching over 9 bases. Germline CDR1 is SQVTM and CDR2 is ANQGSEA. The CDR3 totals 16 residues. J was trimmed by 1 base and V by 3 bases; bases with no gene match: 8. CDR3 bases: TGCAGCGTTGAGCTTGGGACTAGCAGCCGCACAGATACGCAGTATTTT. Amino acids: CSVELGTSSRTDTQYF.